Listed below are T cell receptor beta chains from one sample, sequenced in a study of T cells after yellow fever vaccination. MiXCR, applied by TCRdb to the 5' RACE reads, yields one record per CDR3 protein. The sample lists approximately 510,000 distinct CDR3 sequences; 21% were seen once. The sample was PBMCs, taken about 21 days after the first yellow fever vaccination. All receptors derive from a man aged 18 to 35 who received the YFV17D yellow fever vaccine. Each CDR3 is given without its conserved first and last residue.

J gene: TRBJ2-3
V gene: TRBV2
CDR3 protein: ASSESWSSTDTQY

J gene: TRBJ1-1
V gene: TRBV6-5
CDR3 protein: ASSSPREYAEAF

J gene: TRBJ2-1
V gene: TRBV4-1
CDR3 protein: ASSQGQARGTYNEQF

J gene: TRBJ2-2
V gene: TRBV5-4
CDR3 protein: ASSPQRGTTGELF

J gene: TRBJ1-2
V gene: TRBV7-9
CDR3 protein: ASSLGDSLEYGYT

J gene: TRBJ2-7
V gene: TRBV7-9
CDR3 protein: ASSSSLGYEQY

J gene: TRBJ2-7
V gene: TRBV29-1
CDR3 protein: SVEYQIGGGLAGAEQY

J gene: TRBJ1-2
V gene: TRBV18
CDR3 protein: ASSPRHGRSYGYT

J gene: TRBJ2-3
V gene: TRBV29-1
CDR3 protein: SVGALRSTDTQY

J gene: TRBJ1-5
V gene: TRBV6-5
CDR3 protein: ASSYPGGQGDQPQH

J gene: TRBJ2-7
V gene: TRBV10-3
CDR3 protein: ATQNQRDGYEQY

J gene: TRBJ2-1
V gene: TRBV5-1
CDR3 protein: ASSSGTGSTYNEQF

J gene: TRBJ2-5
V gene: TRBV5-1
CDR3 protein: ASSADPGGETQY

J gene: TRBJ1-6
V gene: TRBV4-1
CDR3 protein: ASGDAGSPLH

J gene: TRBJ2-5
V gene: TRBV7-2
CDR3 protein: ASSNTGPWETQY

J gene: TRBJ2-7
V gene: TRBV5-1
CDR3 protein: ASSLTSTYEQY

J gene: TRBJ2-3
V gene: TRBV7-2
CDR3 protein: ASSVGASQY

J gene: TRBJ2-1
V gene: TRBV7-2
CDR3 protein: ASSLRGGLAGYHEQF

J gene: TRBJ1-5
V gene: TRBV10-3
CDR3 protein: AISSGTANQPQH

J gene: TRBJ2-2
V gene: TRBV9
CDR3 protein: ASSARTSGAGELF

J gene: TRBJ2-5
V gene: TRBV12-3/TRBV12-4
CDR3 protein: ASQGTGFLETQY

J gene: TRBJ2-6
V gene: TRBV9
CDR3 protein: ASSVGGVRSGANVLT

J gene: TRBJ2-1
V gene: TRBV12-3/TRBV12-4
CDR3 protein: ASSVLAGGIGDEQF

J gene: TRBJ1-2
V gene: TRBV20-1
CDR3 protein: SADTGTGGYT

J gene: TRBJ2-6
V gene: TRBV7-3
CDR3 protein: ASSLTFSGANVLT

J gene: TRBJ2-7
V gene: TRBV7-3
CDR3 protein: ACSLEDWGEQY

J gene: TRBJ2-6
V gene: TRBV29-1
CDR3 protein: SVPNGPWDGLSGANVLT

J gene: TRBJ2-3
V gene: TRBV27
CDR3 protein: ASSLWASGGSDTQY

J gene: TRBJ2-5
V gene: TRBV2
CDR3 protein: ASRGTAKETQY

J gene: TRBJ2-1
V gene: TRBV28
CDR3 protein: ASSLSSGGGYNEQF

J gene: TRBJ2-2
V gene: TRBV19
CDR3 protein: ASSMRSSGELF

J gene: TRBJ2-2
V gene: TRBV5-1
CDR3 protein: ASNPRGQNTGELF

J gene: TRBJ2-1
V gene: TRBV7-8
CDR3 protein: ASSLAPAGEQF

J gene: TRBJ1-3
V gene: TRBV14
CDR3 protein: ASSRHSRGLTGNTIY

J gene: TRBJ2-2
V gene: TRBV4-2
CDR3 protein: ASSPLGQGAGTGELF

J gene: TRBJ2-2
V gene: TRBV6-2/TRBV6-3
CDR3 protein: ASSSLMVVGELF

J gene: TRBJ1-1
V gene: TRBV7-6
CDR3 protein: ASSLAQGEHTEAF

J gene: TRBJ1-3
V gene: TRBV4-2
CDR3 protein: ASSQEGGRTGNTIY

J gene: TRBJ2-1
V gene: TRBV7-9
CDR3 protein: ASSLDGGALGNEQF

J gene: TRBJ2-5
V gene: TRBV20-1
CDR3 protein: SAGPGETQY

J gene: TRBJ2-2
V gene: TRBV6-2/TRBV6-3
CDR3 protein: ASSPETGTGELF

J gene: TRBJ2-5
V gene: TRBV7-2
CDR3 protein: ASRQGTSIQETQY

J gene: TRBJ2-1
V gene: TRBV9
CDR3 protein: ASSSGQGAEQF

J gene: TRBJ2-6
V gene: TRBV9
CDR3 protein: ASSVVAGANVLT

J gene: TRBJ1-4
V gene: TRBV20-1
CDR3 protein: SADPGDEKLF